A single sample is the source of the 15 T cell receptor beta chains below, sequenced in a study of CD8 T cells in ankylosing spondylitis. Study results and caveats: Under 10 highly homologous variants formed a TCR beta motif that appeared characteristic of ankylosing spondylitis blood.

TCRdb redid the calling of the 5' RACE reads with MiXCR, one entry per CDR3 protein. The sample shows around 130,000 distinct CDR3 sequences, under 20% of them seen only once. These TCRs are of unknown antigen specificity. Material for sequencing was blood, either unsorted or a sorted T cell fraction (not recorded which). These receptor sequences come from a male donor with ankylosing spondylitis.

This clonotype showed up just a few times. The V and J genes are TRBV4-1 and TRBJ2-5; TRBD2 agrees at 7 bases. This CDR3 comprises 17 residues. The V segment lost 1 base and the J segment 4 bases; nucleotides outside the gene matches: 12. Germline V gene sequence: CDR1 MGHRA, CDR2 YSYEKL. CDR3 nucleotides: TGCGCCAGCAGCCAAGGAGATTATCCGACTAGCCGAGAGACCCAGTACTTC. This sequence encodes CASSQGDYPTSRETQYF.

There are a few counts of this clonotype. This chain uses TRBV5-1 with TRBJ2-3; tentatively, D is TRBD1 (6 bases). Per the germline V gene, CDR1 is SGHRS and CDR2 is YFSETQ. V lost 0 bases and J lost 2, with 10 bases in between. The length of the CDR3 is 15 residues. CDR3: CASSLEGVYTDTQYF. The CDR3 DNA reads TGCGCCAGCAGCTTGGAGGGGGTTTACACAGATACGCAGTATTTT.

There are a few counts of this clonotype. The chain has TRBV28 and TRBJ2-7, with D unresolved. The V and J ends lost 3 bases and 4 bases respectively, with 7 bases between them. Germline V gene lookup returns CDR1 MDHEN and CDR2 SYDVKM. The CDR3 runs to 12 residues. CDR3 residues: CASSLSPYEQYF. As DNA, the CDR3 is TGTGCCAGCAGTTTGTCCCCGTACGAGCAGTACTTC.

This clonotype was observed a few times. This chain uses TRBV6-2 or TRBV6-3 with TRBJ2-1, with D maybe TRBD1 (5 bases). Germline assignment: CDR1 MNHEY and CDR2 SVGEGT. The CDR3 spans 16 residues. V was pared by 6 bases and J by 4 bases, with 19 bases between. The CDR3 DNA reads TGTGCCAGCAGCCCAGCCAGGGCGTATTATTACAATGAGCAGTTCTTC. It is translated as CASSPARAYYYNEQFF.

This clonotype was recorded a few times. The DNA for the CDR3 is TGTGCCAGCAGTGGGGCTACCGTTGCTGATACGCAGTATTTT. This encodes CASSGATVADTQYF. The chain combines TRBV27 with TRBJ2-3, with D maybe TRBD1 (5 bases). The germline CDR1 and CDR2 sequences are MNHEY and SMNVEV (reference sequence). Trimming removed 5 bases from V and 6 bases from J, with 15 bases in between. The CDR3 covers 14 residues.

This clonotype was seen a handful of times. This sequence joins TRBV5-6 and TRBJ1-1; TRBD1 matches at 8 bases. V shed 0 bases, J shed 6 bases, and the junction held 7 bases outside the gene matches. CDR1 is SGHDT and CDR2 is YYEEEE in the germline V gene. This CDR3 has 15 amino acids. The CDR3 DNA reads as TGTGCCAGCAGCTTGGGTCAGGGGGCGCGAGCTGAAGCTTTCTTT. This gives the protein CASSLGQGARAEAFF.

This clonotype has a handful of counts. The chain joins TRBV6-1 to TRBJ2-1; 11 bases map to TRBD2. From germline, CDR1 is MNHNS and CDR2 SASEGT. CDR3 length: 15 residues. The J segment lost 2 bases and the V segment lost 6 bases, leaving 3 bases of the junction unmatched. The CDR3 is CASRNSGRAYNEQFF. The DNA for the CDR3 is TGTGCCAGCAGAAATAGCGGGAGGGCCTACAATGAGCAGTTCTTC.

This chain connects TRBV11-2 to TRBJ1-2; D is unclear. The V end lost 6 bases, the J end lost 3 bases, and 17 bases lay between the germline ends. This CDR3 is built from 15 residues. CDR1 SGHAT and CDR2 FQNNGV come from the germline V gene. The DNA of the CDR3 is TGTGCCAGCAGTAACTTAAGAGGGCTTGACTATGGCTACACCTTC. It specifies CASSNLRGLDYGYTF.

The V gene is TRBV3-1, the J gene TRBJ2-5, with 8 bases that match TRBD2. V lost 1 base, J lost 13 bases, and 17 bases stayed unmatched. In germline, CDR1 is LGHDT, CDR2 YNNKEL (reference sequence). The CDR3 is made up of 16 amino acids. CDR3: CASSQGGSRSREGLYF. Here the CDR3 DNA reads TGTGCCAGCAGCCAAGGAGGCTCGCGCAGCCGGGAGGGCCTGTACTTC.

The genes are TRBV27 and TRBJ2-1; no reliable D call. The V and J ends lost 2 bases and 8 bases respectively, with 16 bases between them. Looked up from germline, CDR1 is MNHEY and CDR2 is SMNVEV (reference sequence). CDR3 size: 15 residues. Here the CDR3 reads CASSLPPPLVDEQFF. CDR3 DNA: TGTGCCAGCAGTTTACCCCCGCCCTTAGTCGATGAGCAGTTCTTC.

The rearrangement joins TRBV9 to TRBJ2-3; 15 bases fit TRBD2. V lost 2 bases to trimming and J lost 5 bases; unmatched junction nucleotides: 6. From germline, CDR1 is SGDLS and CDR2 YYNGEE. This CDR3 is built from 17 residues. CDR3 region: CASSVTLGLAGGDTQYF. The CDR3 nucleotides read TGTGCCAGCAGCGTTACCTTGGGACTAGCGGGAGGAGATACGCAGTATTTT.

The J gene is TRBJ2-2, the V gene TRBV5-1, with a possible D match to TRBD1 (8 bases). The CDR3 has 15 residues. Germline CDR1 and CDR2: SGHRS and YFSETQ. With 7 bases removed from V and 4 bases from J, the gap between germline ends came to 17 bases. This CDR3 is CASGRQGRATGELFF. The DNA for the CDR3 is TGCGCCAGCGGCCGACAGGGGAGGGCCACCGGGGAGCTGTTTTTT.

There are a few counts of this clonotype. The chain has TRBV27 and TRBJ2-1; D unresolved. Trimming took 3 bases from V and 6 from J, leaving 12 bases between them. The CDR3 is 14 amino acids. The germline CDR1 and CDR2 sequences are MNHEY and SMNVEV (reference sequence). CDR3 amino acids: CASSFRVFSNEQFF. CDR3 DNA: TGTGCCAGCAGTTTTAGAGTCTTCAGCAATGAGCAGTTCTTC.

This clonotype was detected only once. Written as DNA, the CDR3 is TGTGCCAGCAGCGTCGACACGAACACTGAAGCTTTCTTT. This translates into CASSVDTNTEAFF. The chain carries TRBV7-8 and TRBJ1-1; D is uncertain. This CDR3 has 13 residues. Trimming removed 5 bases at V and 1 base at J, with 8 bases between. In germline, CDR1 is SGHVS, CDR2 FQNEAQ.

This clonotype turned up a few times. The V gene is TRBV29-1, the J gene TRBJ2-7; no definite D call. This CDR3 has 12 residues. Trimming took 8 bases from V and 2 from J, leaving 13 bases between them. Per germline, CDR1 SQVTM and CDR2 ANQGSEA. CDR3 amino acids: CSTEDGPYEQYF. Here the CDR3 DNA reads TGCAGCACAGAGGACGGACCCTACGAGCAGTACTTC.